These 25 T cell receptor beta chains were sequenced from one sample in a study of blood T cell repertoires in COVID-19. Repertoires were generated with immunoSEQ multiplex PCR, while TCRdb's copy carries only in-frame clones and drops some. The sample holds around 150,000 clones, 76% seen once. Sequencing used peripheral blood. These receptors all come from an elderly woman with acute or convalescent COVID-19.

This clone was observed a few times. CDR3 in DNA: TGTGCCAGCAGCCCTTCTAGCGGCATCGGGTATGAGCAGTTCTTC. Protein product: CASSPSSGIGYEQFF. The chain has TRBV5-4 and TRBJ2-1; 7 positions agree with TRBD2. Per germline, CDR1 SGHNT and CDR2 YYREEE (reference sequence). The CDR3 is 15 residues long. J gave up 8 bases and V 4 bases, and 12 bases lay outside the gene matches.

The chain is built from TRBV6-6 and TRBJ1-4; D is possibly TRBD1 (6 bases). Looked up from germline, CDR1 is MNHNY and CDR2 is SVGAGI (reference sequence). The CDR3 runs 14 residues. V was clipped by 5 bases and J by 6 bases, with 13 bases between them. CDR3 bases: TGTGCCAGCAGTGACCGACAGGATGATGAAAAACTGTTTTTT. It specifies CASSDRQDDEKLFF.

This sequence joins TRBV6-5 and TRBJ1-1, with 8 bases that match TRBD1. CDR1 is MNHEY and CDR2 is SVGAGI in the germline V gene. J gave up 7 bases and V 7 bases, and 8 bases lay outside the gene matches. The CDR3 is made up of 13 amino acids. CDR3 residues: CASTVRGQVEAFF. The CDR3 DNA reads as TGTGCCAGCACCGTCAGGGGGCAGGTTGAAGCTTTCTTT.

The genes are TRBV2 and TRBJ1-4; 7 bases agree with TRBD1. CDR3 length equals 15 residues. CDR1 and CDR2 from the germline V gene are SNHLY and FYNNEI. After removal of 4 bases from V and 5 bases from J, the junction contained 7 bases not matched to a gene. The CDR3 loop is CASSAAGTENEKLFF. The CDR3 nucleotides are TGTGCCAGCAGTGCGGCCGGGACAGAAAATGAAAAACTGTTTTTT.

This clone showed up just a few times. The rearrangement links TRBV19 to TRBJ1-5, with TRBD1 identical over 7 bases. Trimming at V came to 6 bases and at J to 3 bases, leaving 5 bases not matched to a gene. CDR3 length: 14 amino acids. The V gene's germline CDR1 is LNHDA and CDR2 SQIVND (reference sequence). The CDR3 region is CASRRDRVNQPQHF. The CDR3 DNA is TGTGCCAGTAGGAGAGACAGGGTCAATCAGCCCCAGCATTTT.

V gene TRBV9 combines with J gene TRBJ1-4; D is unresolved. Germline values: CDR1 SGDLS, CDR2 YYNGEE. V lost 4 bases and J 3 bases, leaving 16 bases between the germline ends. The CDR3 has 16 amino acids. The CDR3 is CASSPVVHGANEKLFF. The CDR3 region has the DNA TGTGCCAGCAGCCCAGTGGTTCACGGAGCTAATGAAAAACTGTTTTTT. Using reference TRBV9 and TRBJ1-4 for the parts outside the CDR3, the full variable domain is DSGVTQTPKHLITATGQRVTLRCSPRSGDLSVYWYQQSLDQGLQFLIQYYNGEERAKGNILERFSAQQFPDLHSELNLSSLELGDSALYFCASSPVVHGANEKLFFGSGTQLSVL.

The chain uses TRBV9 and TRBJ1-3; D is perhaps TRBD1 (6 bases). This CDR3 has 14 amino acids. Germline lookup yields CDR1 SGDLS and CDR2 YYNGEE. Trimming left V 6 bases short and J 0 bases short, with 10 bases between. The CDR3 reads CASNRDTSGNTIYF. In DNA, the CDR3 is TGTGCCAGCAACAGGGACACCTCTGGAAACACCATATATTTT.

The gene calls are TRBV18 and TRBJ1-3; the D gene is possibly TRBD1 (5 bases). Trimming cost V 1 base and J 4 bases, with 11 bases left between them. This CDR3 comprises 15 residues. CDR1 KGHSH and CDR2 LQKENI come from the germline V gene. CDR3 sequence: CASSPRVGAGNTIYF. The CDR3, as DNA: TGTGCCAGCTCACCACGGGTAGGGGCCGGAAACACCATATATTTT.

This chain connects TRBV10-3 to TRBJ1-3, with D possibly being TRBD1 (5 bases). V lost 6 bases, J lost 0 bases, and 9 bases lay in between. This CDR3 is 14 amino acids long. Germline V gives CDR1 ENHRY, CDR2 SYGVKD. CDR3 coding DNA: TGTGCCATCAGGGACACCCGCTCTGGAAACACCATATATTTT. This codes for CAIRDTRSGNTIYF.

The rearrangement uses TRBV4-1 and TRBJ2-2; 7 bases are a match to TRBD2. CDR3 length: 16 residues. Germline trimming cut 2 bases from V and 3 bases from J; bases unmatched to any gene: 6. CDR1 is MGHRA, CDR2 YSYEKL, per germline. The CDR3 nucleotides read TGCGCCAGCAGCCAATCGTGGGAGGGGTACACCGGGGAGCTGTTTTTT. Protein product: CASSQSWEGYTGELFF.

The chain is built from TRBV4-3 and TRBJ1-1; perhaps TRBD1 as D (6 bases). Germline CDR1 LGHNA, CDR2 YSLEER. Trimming removed 4 bases at V and 11 bases at J, with 17 bases between. The CDR3 is 13 amino acids. CDR3 protein: CASSPTGQQNAFF. CDR3 sequence (DNA): TGCGCCAGCAGCCCGACGGGACAACAAAACGCTTTCTTT.

The chain uses TRBV11-2 and TRBJ1-5; D is perhaps TRBD1 (5 bases). This CDR3 region has 14 residues. Trimming stripped 4 bases from V and 3 bases from J, with 10 bases between. The germline CDR1 and CDR2 sequences are SGHAT and FQNNGV. The CDR3 DNA follows: TGTGCCAGCAGCTCCGACAGCCCCAATCAGCCCCAGCATTTT. Amino acid sequence: CASSSDSPNQPQHF.

The V gene is TRBV18, the J gene TRBJ2-1; 15 bases match TRBD2. With V trimmed by 2 bases and J by 3 bases, 8 bases remained unmatched. Germline V gene lookup returns CDR1 KGHSH and CDR2 LQKENI. The CDR3 is 19 residues long. CDR3 nucleotide sequence: TGTGCCAGCTCACCAACCGGGACTAGCGGGAGGAAAGGCTACAATGAGCAGTTCTTC. Encoded protein: CASSPTGTSGRKGYNEQFF. Drawing the rest from reference TRBV18 and TRBJ2-1, the complete variable domain is NAGVMQNPRHLVRRRGQEARLRCSPMKGHSHVYWYRQLPEEGLKFMVYLQKENIIDESGMPKERFSAEFPKEGPSILRIQQVVRGDSAAYFCASSPTGTSGRKGYNEQFFGPGTRLTVL.

This clone showed up just once. The gene calls are TRBV6-4 and TRBJ1-2; D unclear. CDR1 is MRHNA and CDR2 is SNTAGT in the germline V gene. This CDR3 comprises 15 residues. Trimming shortened V by 3 bases and J by 5 bases, and 16 bases separated the two germline ends. This CDR3 reads CASSEGPGGGYGYTF. The CDR3 coding sequence is TGTGCCAGCAGTGAAGGACCGGGAGGTGGATATGGCTACACCTTC.

The chain recombines TRBV27 with TRBJ1-2, with 7 bases fitting TRBD1. The CDR3 is 13 amino acids. V shed 4 bases and J 8 bases; nucleotides not matched to a gene: 7. Germline lookup yields CDR1 MNHEY and CDR2 SMNVEV (reference sequence). The CDR3 DNA reads TGTGCCAGCAGTTCCCAGGGGGTGGGGGGCTACACCTTC. Its protein product is CASSSQGVGGYTF.

The chain combines TRBV7-2 with TRBJ1-6; D unclear. Germline CDR1 reads SGHTA; CDR2 reads FQGNSA. Trimming cost V 3 bases and J 9 bases, with 12 bases left between them. The CDR3 sequence is 14 residues long. The CDR3, as DNA: TGTGCCAGCAGCTTTGGCGGGCTTACTTCACCCCTCCACTTT. It encodes CASSFGGLTSPLHF.

For the CDR3, the DNA is TGTGCCAGTAGTACTACGGGACTAGCGGGAGGTGTGTATTTT. Translation gives CASSTTGLAGGVYF. The rearrangement uses TRBV19 and TRBJ2-3; 15 bases fit TRBD2. Germline V gene data show CDR1 as LNHDA and CDR2 as SQIVND (reference sequence). V gave up 4 bases and J gave up 14 bases; unmatched junction bases: 7. This CDR3 has 14 residues.

J is TRBJ1-5 and V is TRBV3-1 (or the pseudogene TRBV3-2), with unresolved D. The CDR3 consists of 13 residues. The germline V gene encodes CDR1 LGHDT and CDR2 YNNKEL (reference sequence). Trimming removed 0 bases from V and 6 bases from J, with 6 bases in between. CDR3 nucleotide sequence: TGTGCCAGCAGCCAAGATGCGAGTCAGCCCCAGCATTTT. Translation gives CASSQDASQPQHF.

This chain joins TRBV7-9 and TRBJ1-6; D is unclear. V gave up 5 bases and J gave up 4 bases, with 6 bases separating them. This CDR3 comprises 13 residues. CDR1 is SEHNR, CDR2 FQNEAQ, per germline (reference sequence). CDR3 DNA sequence: TGTGCCAGCAGCCCCCCGTATAATTCACCCCTCCACTTT. Residues: CASSPPYNSPLHF. The variable domain in full, completed from reference TRBV7-9 and TRBJ1-6, reads DTGVSQNPRHKITKRGQNVTFRCDPISEHNRLYWYRQTLGQGPEFLTYFQNEAQLEKSRLLSDRFSAERPKGSFSTLEIQRTEQGDSAMYLCASSPPYNSPLHFGNGTRLTVT.

The chain has TRBV4-2 and TRBJ1-1, with D unclear. The length of the CDR3 is 16 residues. Germline CDR1 LGHNA, CDR2 YNFKEQ. The V end lost 0 bases, the J end lost 10 bases, and 21 bases lay between the germline ends. Written as DNA, the CDR3 is TGTGCCAGCAGCCAAGATCTCGTGCGATACACTGAGGGAGCTTTCTTT. It is translated as CASSQDLVRYTEGAFF.

This clone was seen ten or more times. The rearrangement uses TRBV14 and TRBJ1-2; 7 bases agree with TRBD1. V was clipped by 4 bases and J by 5 bases; unmatched bases: 13. Germline CDR1 is SGHDN and CDR2 is FVKESK. The CDR3 consists of 16 residues. CDR3 loop: CASSRLTGLGSYGYTF. The CDR3 coding sequence is TGTGCCAGCAGCCGGTTGACAGGGTTGGGATCGTATGGCTACACCTTC.

This chain uses TRBV29-1 with TRBJ1-4, with D unclear. V was pared by 1 base and J by 1 base, with 10 bases between. Germline V CDR1 and CDR2: SQVTM, ANQGSEA. The CDR3 is 15 amino acids. The CDR3 bases are TGCAGCGTTGAAGGTGGCAGCGAAACTAATGAAAAACTGTTTTTT. The encoded protein is CSVEGGSETNEKLFF.

This clone came up once. The V gene is TRBV6-4, the J gene TRBJ1-1; D perhaps matches TRBD1 (5 bases). The V gene's germline CDR1 is MRHNA and CDR2 SNTAGT. Trimming removed 7 bases from V and 10 bases from J, with 16 bases in between. The CDR3 is 12 residues long. The CDR3 bases are TGTGCCAGCACAAGGGCTCCCCAGGGAGCTTTCTTT. This encodes CASTRAPQGAFF.

The chain recombines TRBV29-1 with TRBJ2-7; perhaps TRBD1 as D (6 bases). Trimming took 7 bases from V and 0 from J, leaving 28 bases between them. This CDR3 region has 18 residues. CDR1 and CDR2 (germline): SQVTM, ANQGSEA. The CDR3 reads CSAWFVSSPGVISYEQYF. The CDR3 DNA is TGCAGCGCCTGGTTTGTTTCCAGCCCAGGGGTCATCTCCTACGAGCAGTACTTC.

The chain is built from TRBV6-2 or TRBV6-3 and TRBJ1-1, with D perhaps matching TRBD1 (5 bases). This CDR3 region has 15 residues. The germline gives CDR1 MNHEY, CDR2 SVGEGT. V lost 5 bases to trimming and J lost 3 bases, with 16 bases between them. CDR3 sequence: CASSVPGLRDTEAFF. The CDR3 DNA is TGTGCCAGCAGTGTCCCGGGACTGAGGGACACTGAAGCTTTCTTT.